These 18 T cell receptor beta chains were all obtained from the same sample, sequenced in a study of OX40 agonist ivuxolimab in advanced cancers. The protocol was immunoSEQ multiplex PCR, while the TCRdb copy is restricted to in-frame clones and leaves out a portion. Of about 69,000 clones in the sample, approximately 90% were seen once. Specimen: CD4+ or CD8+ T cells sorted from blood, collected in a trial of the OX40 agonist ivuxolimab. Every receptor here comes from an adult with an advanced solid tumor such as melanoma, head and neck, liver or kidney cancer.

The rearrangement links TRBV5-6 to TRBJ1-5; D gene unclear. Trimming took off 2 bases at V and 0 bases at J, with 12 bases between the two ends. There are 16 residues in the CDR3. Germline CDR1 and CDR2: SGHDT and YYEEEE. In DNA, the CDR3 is TGTGCCAGCAGCTTTTCGGGTCAGTATAGCAATCAGCCCCAGCATTTT. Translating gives CASSFSGQYSNQPQHF.

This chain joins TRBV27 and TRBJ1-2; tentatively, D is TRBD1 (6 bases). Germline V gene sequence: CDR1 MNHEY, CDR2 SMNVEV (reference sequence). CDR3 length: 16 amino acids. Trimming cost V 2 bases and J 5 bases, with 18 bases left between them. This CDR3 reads CASSLGSGAFRYGYTF. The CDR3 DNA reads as TGTGCCAGCAGTTTAGGGTCGGGGGCATTTCGGTATGGCTACACCTTC.

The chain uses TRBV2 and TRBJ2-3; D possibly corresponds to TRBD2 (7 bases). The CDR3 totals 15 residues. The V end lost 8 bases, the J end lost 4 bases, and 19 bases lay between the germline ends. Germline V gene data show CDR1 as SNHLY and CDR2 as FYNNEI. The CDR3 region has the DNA TGTGCCAGCGGGGGGGCCAGCATGAGCGCAGATACGCAGTATTTT. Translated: CASGGASMSADTQYF.

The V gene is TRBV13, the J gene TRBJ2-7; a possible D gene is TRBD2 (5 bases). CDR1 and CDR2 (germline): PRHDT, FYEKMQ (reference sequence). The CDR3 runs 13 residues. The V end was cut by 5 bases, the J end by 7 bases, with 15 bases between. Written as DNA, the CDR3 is TGTGCCAGCAGCCCCGGGATGGGGTATGAGCAGTACTTC. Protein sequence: CASSPGMGYEQYF.

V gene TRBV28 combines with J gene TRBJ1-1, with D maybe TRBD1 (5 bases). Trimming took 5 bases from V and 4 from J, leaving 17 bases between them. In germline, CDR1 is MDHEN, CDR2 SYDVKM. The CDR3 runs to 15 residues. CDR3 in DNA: TGTGCCAGCAGTCCTGTTGGGGGGGGATCCACTGAAGCTTTCTTT. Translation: CASSPVGGGSTEAFF.

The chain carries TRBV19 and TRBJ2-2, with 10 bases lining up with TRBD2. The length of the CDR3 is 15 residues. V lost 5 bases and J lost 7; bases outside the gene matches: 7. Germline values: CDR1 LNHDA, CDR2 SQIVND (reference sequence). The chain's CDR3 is CASSPLLAGNGELFF. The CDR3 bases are TGTGCCAGTAGTCCCTTACTAGCGGGAAACGGGGAGCTGTTTTTT.

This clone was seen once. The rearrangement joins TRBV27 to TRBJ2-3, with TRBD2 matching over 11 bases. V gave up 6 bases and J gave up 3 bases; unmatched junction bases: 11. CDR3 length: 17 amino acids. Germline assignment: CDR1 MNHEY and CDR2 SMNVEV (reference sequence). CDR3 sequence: CASSPLLAGGLTDTQYF. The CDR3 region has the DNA TGTGCCAGCAGCCCCCTCCTAGCGGGAGGCCTGACAGATACGCAGTATTTT.

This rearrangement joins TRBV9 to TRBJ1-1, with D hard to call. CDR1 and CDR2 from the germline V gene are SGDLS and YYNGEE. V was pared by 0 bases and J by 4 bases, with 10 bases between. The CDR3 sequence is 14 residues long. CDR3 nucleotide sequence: TGTGCCAGCAGCGTAGAGCCCGAGAGCACTGAAGCTTTCTTT. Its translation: CASSVEPESTEAFF. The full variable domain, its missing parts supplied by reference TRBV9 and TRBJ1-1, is DSGVTQTPKHLITATGQRVTLRCSPRSGDLSVYWYQQSLDQGLQFLIQYYNGEERAKGNILERFSAQQFPDLHSELNLSSLELGDSALYFCASSVEPESTEAFFGQGTRLTVV.

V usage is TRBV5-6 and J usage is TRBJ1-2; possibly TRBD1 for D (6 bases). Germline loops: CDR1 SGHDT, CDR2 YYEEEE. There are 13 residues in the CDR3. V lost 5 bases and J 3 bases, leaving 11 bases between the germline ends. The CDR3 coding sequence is TGTGCCAGCAGGCAACAGGGTCACTATGGCTACACCTTC. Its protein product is CASRQQGHYGYTF.

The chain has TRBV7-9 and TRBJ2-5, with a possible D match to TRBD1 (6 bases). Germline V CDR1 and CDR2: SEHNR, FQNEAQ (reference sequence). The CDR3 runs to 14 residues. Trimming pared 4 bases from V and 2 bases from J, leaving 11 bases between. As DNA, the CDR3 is TGTGCCAGCAGCTCGACGACAGGTCAAGAGACCCAGTACTTC. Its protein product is CASSSTTGQETQYF.

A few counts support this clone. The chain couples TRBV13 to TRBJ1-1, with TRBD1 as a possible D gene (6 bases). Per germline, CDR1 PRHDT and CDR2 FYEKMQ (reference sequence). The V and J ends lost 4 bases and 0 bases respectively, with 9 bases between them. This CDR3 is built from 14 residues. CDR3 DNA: TGTGCCAGCAGCTGGACAGCTTTGAACACTGAAGCTTTCTTT. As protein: CASSWTALNTEAFF. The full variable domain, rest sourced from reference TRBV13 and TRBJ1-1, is AAGVIQSPRHLIKEKRETATLKCYPIPRHDTVYWYQQGPGQDPQFLISFYEKMQSDKGSIPDRFSAQQFSDYHSELNMSSLELGDSALYFCASSWTALNTEAFFGQGTRLTVV.

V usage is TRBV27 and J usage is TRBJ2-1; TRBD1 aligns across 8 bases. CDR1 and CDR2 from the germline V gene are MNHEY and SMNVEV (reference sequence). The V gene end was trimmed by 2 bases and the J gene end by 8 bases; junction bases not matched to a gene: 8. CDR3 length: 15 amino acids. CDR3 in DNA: TGTGCCAGCAGTTTACCAAGGACAGGGTGGGATGAGCAGTTCTTC. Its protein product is CASSLPRTGWDEQFF.

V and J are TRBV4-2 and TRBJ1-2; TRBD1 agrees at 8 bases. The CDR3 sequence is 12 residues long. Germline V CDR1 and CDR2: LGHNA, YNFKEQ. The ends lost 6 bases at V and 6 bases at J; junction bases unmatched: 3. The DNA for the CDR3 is TGTGCCAGCAGGGACAGGGAAAATGGCTACACCTTC. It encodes CASRDRENGYTF.

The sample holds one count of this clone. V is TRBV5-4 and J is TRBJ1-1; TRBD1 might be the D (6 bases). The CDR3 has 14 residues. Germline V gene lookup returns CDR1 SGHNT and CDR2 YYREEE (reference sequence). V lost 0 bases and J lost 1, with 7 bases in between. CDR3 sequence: CASSLGGQNTEAFF. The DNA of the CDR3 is TGTGCCAGCAGCTTGGGGGGGCAGAACACTGAAGCTTTCTTT.

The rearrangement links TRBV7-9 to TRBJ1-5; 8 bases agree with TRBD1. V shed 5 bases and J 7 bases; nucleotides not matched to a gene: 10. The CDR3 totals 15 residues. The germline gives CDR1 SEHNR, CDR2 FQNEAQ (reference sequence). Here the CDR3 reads CASSETGGFEQPQHF. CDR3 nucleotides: TGTGCCAGCAGCGAAACAGGGGGTTTCGAACAGCCCCAGCATTTT.

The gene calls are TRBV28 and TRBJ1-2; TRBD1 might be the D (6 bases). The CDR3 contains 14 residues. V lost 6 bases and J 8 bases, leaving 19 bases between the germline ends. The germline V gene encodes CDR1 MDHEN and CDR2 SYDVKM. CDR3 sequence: CASSPMYREHGYTF. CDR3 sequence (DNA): TGTGCCAGCAGCCCTATGTACAGGGAGCACGGCTACACCTTC.

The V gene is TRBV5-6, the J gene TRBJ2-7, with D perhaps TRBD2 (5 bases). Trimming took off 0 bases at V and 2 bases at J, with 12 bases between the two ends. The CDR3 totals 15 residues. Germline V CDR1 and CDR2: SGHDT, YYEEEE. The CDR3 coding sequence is TGTGCCAGCAGCTTGGTAGAGGGCAGGACCTACGAGCAGTACTTC. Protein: CASSLVEGRTYEQYF.

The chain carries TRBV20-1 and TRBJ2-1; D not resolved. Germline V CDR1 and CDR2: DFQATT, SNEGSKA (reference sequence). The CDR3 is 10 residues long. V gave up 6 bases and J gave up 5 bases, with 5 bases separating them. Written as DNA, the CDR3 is TGCAGTGCCCTCGACAATGAGCAGTTCTTC. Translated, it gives CSALDNEQFF.